These 16 T cell receptor beta chains were all obtained from the same sample, sequenced in a study of OX40 agonist ivuxolimab in advanced cancers. Sequenced by immunoSEQ multiplex PCR; TCRdb stores in-frame clones only, minus some. The sample has roughly 75,000 clones, over 70% seen once. Sequenced material: CD4+ or CD8+ T cells sorted from blood, taken in a trial of the OX40 agonist ivuxolimab. These receptors were collected from an adult with an advanced solid tumor such as melanoma, head and neck, liver or kidney cancer.

The V gene is TRBV29-1, the J gene TRBJ2-4; D tentatively fits TRBD1 or TRBD2 (5 bases each). The germline V gene has CDR1 SQVTM and CDR2 ANQGSEA. With 7 bases removed from V and 2 bases from J, the gap between germline ends came to 9 bases. The CDR3 spans 12 residues. For the CDR3, the DNA is TGCAGCGCTGGGGGATCCAAAAACATTCAGTACTTC. Protein product: CSAGGSKNIQYF. The complete variable domain, with remaining parts taken from reference TRBV29-1 and TRBJ2-4, reads SAVISQKPSRDICQRGTSLTIQCQVDSQVTMMFWYRQQPGQSLTLIATANQGSEATYESGFVIDKFPISRPNLTFSTLTVSNMSPEDSSIYLCSAGGSKNIQYFGAGTRLSVL.

The chain employs TRBV4-3 and TRBJ2-7; D is undetermined. CDR1 LGHNA and CDR2 YSLEER come from the germline V gene. Trimming took 2 bases from V and 7 from J, leaving 15 bases between them. This CDR3 has 14 residues. For the CDR3, the DNA is TGCGCCAGCAGCCAAACTAACACCCGGTGGGAGCAGTACTTC. Its protein product is CASSQTNTRWEQYF.

The rearrangement uses TRBV18 and TRBJ2-3, with D unresolved. In germline, CDR1 is KGHSH, CDR2 LQKENI. The CDR3 length is 15 residues. With 1 base removed from V and 0 bases from J, the gap between germline ends came to 8 bases. The CDR3 sequence: CASSPRGESTDTQYF. The CDR3, as DNA: TGTGCCAGCTCACCACGGGGTGAAAGCACAGATACGCAGTATTTT. Variable domain in full (rest from reference TRBV18 and TRBJ2-3): NAGVMQNPRHLVRRRGQEARLRCSPMKGHSHVYWYRQLPEEGLKFMVYLQKENIIDESGMPKERFSAEFPKEGPSILRIQQVVRGDSAAYFCASSPRGESTDTQYFGPGTRLTVL.

The chain couples TRBV10-2 to TRBJ2-5; 9 nucleotides agree with TRBD1. The V and J ends lost 7 bases and 5 bases, in that order; junction bases with no gene match: 11. CDR1 is WSHSY and CDR2 is SAAADI in the germline V gene. This CDR3 contains 15 residues. The CDR3 loop is CASKPGQGLGETQYF. The CDR3 bases are TGCGCCAGCAAGCCGGGACAGGGTTTAGGGGAGACCCAGTACTTC.

This chain uses TRBV28 with TRBJ1-2, with 7 bases that match TRBD1. The CDR3 length is 15 residues. V lost 5 bases to trimming and J lost 8 bases; unmatched junction nucleotides: 14. Germline assignment: CDR1 MDHEN and CDR2 SYDVKM. The CDR3 reads CASSAPATGDMGYTF. DNA for the CDR3: TGTGCCAGCAGTGCTCCCGCTACAGGGGATATGGGCTACACCTTC.

CDR3 in DNA: TGTGCCAGCAGCCAGGGGTATGGCTACACCTTC. Protein sequence: CASSQGYGYTF. The V and J genes are TRBV11-3 and TRBJ1-2, with D perhaps matching TRBD1 (6 bases). This CDR3 has 11 residues. V lost 5 bases, J lost 5 bases, and 6 bases lay in between. Germline V CDR1 and CDR2: SGHNT, YENEEA.

The chain carries TRBV5-6 and TRBJ1-2; weak D call: TRBD1 (5 bases). The germline CDR1 and CDR2 sequences are SGHDT and YYEEEE. The CDR3 covers 14 residues. Trimming pared 5 bases from V and 6 bases from J, leaving 17 bases between. For the CDR3, the DNA is TGTGCCAGCAGGCCAACCGGCCCCAGGGATGGCTACACCTTC. It translates to CASRPTGPRDGYTF.

The V gene is TRBV19, the J gene TRBJ2-7; weak D call: TRBD2 (7 bases). The CDR3 loop spans 15 amino acids. V shed 7 bases and J shed 6 bases, with 22 bases lying between them. The germline CDR1 and CDR2 sequences are LNHDA and SQIVND (reference sequence). The CDR3 spells CASNPAAGAPSEQYF. In DNA, the CDR3 is TGTGCCAGTAATCCCGCGGCGGGGGCCCCCTCCGAGCAGTACTTC.

The chain employs TRBV7-2 and TRBJ1-5, with D uncertain. CDR1 is SGHTA, CDR2 FQGNSA, per germline. The CDR3 covers 13 residues. The V gene lost 3 bases and the J gene lost 0 bases, with 3 bases spanning the gap. The CDR3 DNA follows: TGTGCCAGCAGCTTTTATAGCAATCAGCCCCAGCATTTT. The encoded protein is CASSFYSNQPQHF. The entire variable domain, with the rest obtained from reference TRBV7-2 and TRBJ1-5, is as follows: GAGVSQSPSNKVTEKGKDVELRCDPISGHTALYWYRQSLGQGLEFLIYFQGNSAPDKSGLPSDRFSAERTGGSVSTLTIQRTQQEDSAVYLCASSFYSNQPQHFGDGTRLSIL.

This rearrangement joins TRBV18 to TRBJ2-7, with D possibly being TRBD1 (5 bases). Germline CDR1 is KGHSH and CDR2 is LQKENI. The CDR3 has 15 residues. V was shortened by 2 bases and J by 2 bases, with 13 bases between the two germline ends. This CDR3 reads CASSPSTGGTYEQYF. The DNA for the CDR3 is TGTGCCAGCTCACCATCTACAGGTGGAACCTACGAGCAGTACTTC.

The chain combines TRBV5-1 with TRBJ2-3; maybe TRBD2 (5 bases). The germline V gene encodes CDR1 SGHRS and CDR2 YFSETQ. Trimming stripped 0 bases from V and 6 bases from J, with 11 bases between. The CDR3 covers 14 residues. Here the CDR3 DNA reads TGCGCCAGCAGCTTGGGTGCCCCGGGGGATACGCAGTATTTT. The encoded protein is CASSLGAPGDTQYF.

The rearrangement links TRBV4-1 to TRBJ2-1; TRBD1 aligns across 8 bases. CDR3 length: 16 residues. V lost 2 bases to trimming and J lost 0 bases; unmatched junction nucleotides: 3. Germline CDR1 and CDR2: MGHRA and YSYEKL. CDR3 coding DNA: TGCGCCAGCAGCCAACGGGACAGGAGCTCCTACAATGAGCAGTTCTTC. It yields the protein CASSQRDRSSYNEQFF.

Comments on this clone: The germline gene is not matched at one end of the junction; a read error may be the cause. The V gene is TRBV18, the J gene TRBJ2-4; D is unclear. CDR3 length: 12 residues. From germline, CDR1 is KGHSH and CDR2 LQKENI. The chain's CDR3 is CASSLDRDFVGF. CDR3 DNA sequence: TGTGCCAGCTCCCTGGACCGCGATTTCGTTGGTTTC.

On this clone itself: Other DNA variants within this sample encode the same CDR3. The chain recombines TRBV5-1 with TRBJ2-2, with 7 bases aligning to TRBD2. With V trimmed by 1 base and J by 0 bases, 9 bases remained unmatched. This CDR3 has 18 amino acids. CDR1 and CDR2 (germline): SGHRS, YFSETQ. CDR3 amino acids: CASSLRPSGASNTGELFF. The CDR3 region has the DNA TGCGCCAGCAGCTTGAGGCCCAGCGGGGCTTCGAACACCGGGGAGCTGTTTTTT.

The CDR3 region is CASSLMWGQGANTEAFF. CDR3 in DNA: TGCGCCAGCAGCTTGATGTGGGGACAGGGGGCTAACACTGAAGCTTTCTTT. This chain links TRBV5-1 with TRBJ1-1; 12 nucleotides align to TRBD1. Germline lookup yields CDR1 SGHRS and CDR2 YFSETQ. V lost 1 base, J lost 2 bases, and 6 bases stayed unmatched. The CDR3 sequence is 17 residues long. The full variable domain, its missing parts supplied by reference TRBV5-1 and TRBJ1-1, is KAGVTQTPRYLIKTRGQQVTLSCSPISGHRSVSWYQQTPGQGLQFLFEYFSETQRNKGNFPGRFSGRQFSNSRSEMNVSTLELGDSALYLCASSLMWGQGANTEAFFGQGTRLTVV.

The chain couples TRBV6-5 to TRBJ1-2, with TRBD1 matching over 10 bases. The germline V gene has CDR1 MNHEY and CDR2 SVGAGI. V dropped 6 bases and J dropped 0; count of bases not matched to a gene: 1. The CDR3 consists of 14 residues. CDR3: CASSGQGANYGYTF. The CDR3 DNA reads as TGTGCCAGCAGCGGACAGGGGGCTAACTATGGCTACACCTTC.